The sequence of this TCR beta chain was determined in a study of blood T cells in healthy people across ages. Study results and caveats: The percentage of naive T cells correlated strongly with TCR beta diversity. Age advanced and TCR beta diversity per million T cells fell, roughly linearly.

Sample-barcoded 5' priming and a J-beta primer mix drove a second PCR of 7 to 11 cycles. Every sample returned 3 million or more CDR3-containing paired-end reads. MiXCR, applied by TCRdb to the 5' RACE reads, yields one record per CDR3 protein. The data contain hundreds of thousands of distinct CDR3 sequences, around 49% of them seen just once; the ten biggest clones take up around 32%. Remarks on this clonotype: Its antigen is unidentified.

This CDR3 has 16 residues. The V and J ends lost 6 bases and 2 bases, in that order; junction bases with no gene match: 13. V usage is TRBV12-3 or TRBV12-4 and J usage is TRBJ2-7, with 7 bases identical to TRBD2. The receptor was derived from a woman aged 55 to 70 in good health. The sequenced sample consisted of blood. The CDR3 coding sequence is TGTGCCAGCAGCCCCACGGCGGCTAGCGGACCCTACGAGCAGTACTTC. Translation: CASSPTAASGPYEQYF.